This is a list of T cell receptor beta chains from one sample in a study of T cells after yellow fever vaccination. In TCRdb, the 5' RACE reads were re-called with MiXCR into one record per CDR3 protein. The data hold hundreds of thousands of distinct CDR3 sequences, with under 20% observed a single time. The sample in question was PBMCs, obtained before the yellow fever booster vaccination. These receptors were taken from a man younger than 30 who received the YFV17D yellow fever vaccine. Both conserved end residues are part of each CDR3. A D gene is named only where the DNA matches it firmly. Not all rows give a size; the values are once, few, many and, for expanded clones, a class.

>TRBJ1-1|TRBD1|-|TRBV11-2
CASSLTQGGSRAPAFF
TGTGCCAGCAGCTTAACGCAGGGGGGCTCTAGGGCTCCTGCTTTCTTT
>TRBJ1-6|-|-|TRBV7-6
CASSLGGGASPLHF
TGTGCCAGCAGCTTAGGTGGGGGCGCATCACCCCTCCACTTT
>TRBJ2-1|-|few|TRBV2
CASSDRESSYNEQFF
TGTGCCAGCAGCGACAGAGAGAGCTCCTACAATGAGCAGTTCTTC
>TRBJ2-1|-|-|TRBV5-4
CASSSWRNYNEQFF
TGTGCCAGCAGCTCGTGGAGGAACTACAATGAGCAGTTCTTC
>TRBJ1-1|-|few|TRBV20-1
CSASIRGEGTEAFF
TGCAGTGCTAGTATTCGGGGGGAGGGCACTGAAGCTTTCTTT
>TRBJ1-6|-|-|TRBV6-2/TRBV6-3
CASSYSKGTGSPLHF
TGTGCCAGCAGTTACTCTAAAGGTACCGGTTCACCCCTCCACTTT
>TRBJ2-3|TRBD2|many|TRBV10-3
CAISGSSGGYTDTQYF
TGTGCCATCAGTGGCTCTAGCGGGGGTTACACAGATACGCAGTATTTT
>TRBJ2-3|-|many|TRBV4-2
CASSQDLLISDTQYF
TGTGCCAGCAGCCAAGACCTCCTTATATCAGATACGCAGTATTTT
>TRBJ1-6|-|-|TRBV20-1
CSASPASYNSPLHF
TGCAGTGCTAGCCCAGCATCTTATAATTCACCCCTCCACTTT
>TRBJ1-6|-|once|TRBV4-2
CASSLGRAPLAPLHF
TGTGCCAGCAGCCTCGGGAGGGCCCCCCTAGCACCCCTCCACTTT
>TRBJ2-3|TRBD2|-|TRBV6-5
CASGPSGGTDTQYF
TGTGCCAGTGGTCCCAGCGGGGGCACAGATACGCAGTATTTT
>TRBJ1-6|TRBD1|few|TRBV6-1
CASSESPGQGNSPLHF
TGTGCCAGCAGTGAAAGTCCGGGACAGGGTAATTCACCCCTCCACTTT
>TRBJ1-3|TRBD1|few|TRBV5-1
CASMETGGRSSGNTIYF
TGCGCCAGCATGGAAACAGGGGGCCGAAGCTCTGGAAACACCATATATTTT
>TRBJ2-3|-|-|TRBV6-1
CASSWGGGNLADTQYF
TGTGCCAGTTCGTGGGGAGGGGGCAATTTGGCAGATACGCAGTATTTT
>TRBJ2-7|-|-|TRBV9
CASSVSPSPLYEQYF
TGTGCCAGCAGCGTAAGTCCCAGCCCATTGTACGAGCAGTACTTC
>TRBJ2-1|TRBD2|-|TRBV5-1
CASSVTGGTSGNEQFF
TGCGCCAGCAGCGTGACGGGCGGGACTAGCGGAAATGAGCAGTTCTTC
>TRBJ1-5|-|-|TRBV6-1
CASSEWPAGQPPQHF
TGTGCCAGCAGTGAATGGCCAGCAGGGCAGCCACCCCAGCATTTT
>TRBJ2-3|-|-|TRBV29-1
CSVEDGASEPEFSTDTQYF
TGCAGCGTTGAAGATGGGGCTAGCGAGCCAGAATTTAGCACAGATACGCAGTATTTT
>TRBJ2-2|TRBD1|many|TRBV20-1
CSARDPGQGNTGELFF
TGCAGTGCTAGAGATCCGGGACAGGGGAACACCGGGGAGCTGTTTTTT
>TRBJ2-6|-|-|TRBV7-9
CASTFRQVLSSGANVLTF
TGTGCCAGCACCTTCAGACAGGTTTTAAGCTCTGGGGCCAACGTCCTGACTTTC
>TRBJ1-2|-|once|TRBV11-2
CASSHLDRRGYTF
TGTGCCAGCAGCCACCTCGATCGGAGAGGCTACACCTTC
>TRBJ1-1|-|-|TRBV15
CATSGYRPTNTEAFF
TGTGCCACCAGCGGCTACAGGCCTACGAACACTGAAGCTTTCTTT
>TRBJ2-1|TRBD2|-|TRBV4-1
CASSQGGGLYNEQFF
TGCGCCAGCAGCCAAGGGGGGGGACTCTACAATGAGCAGTTCTTC
>TRBJ1-5|-|once|TRBV4-2
CASSQEKYLPQHF
TGTGCCAGCAGCCAAGAGAAATATCTGCCCCAGCATTTT
>TRBJ1-1|-|-|TRBV29-1
CSVSYDKAFF
TGCAGCGTCTCATATGACAAAGCTTTCTTT
>TRBJ2-3|-|-|TRBV7-9
CASSPAPGLLTDTQYF
TGTGCCAGCAGCCCGGCGCCGGGACTCCTCACAGATACGCAGTATTTT